This paragraph covers one T cell receptor beta chain sequence. Germline V gives CDR1 MDHEN, CDR2 SYDVKM. The CDR3 extends over 13 amino acids. Germline trimming cut 9 bases from V and 10 bases from J; bases unmatched to any gene: 14. The source of the sample is a study of blood T cell repertoires in COVID-19. Study processing details: Amplification of reference gene primers provided the estimated nucleated cell counts. Clones were read by immunoSEQ multiplex PCR, and TCRdb kept only the in-frame ones, dropping some. The V and J calls and clone size are taken from that table; D and trimming were inferred from the DNA. The repertoire holds hundreds of thousands of clones, with roughly nine tenths as singletons. The study assigned cohorts using participant-reported clinical history.

This rearrangement joins TRBV28 to TRBJ1-2, with 7 bases identical to TRBD1. Sequenced sample: PBMCs or T cells enriched from blood (not recorded which). This receptor was obtained from a woman aged 18 to 35 with acute COVID-19. Here the CDR3 reads CASHEQGIIVYTF. The DNA for the CDR3 is TGTGCCAGTCATGAACAGGGGATTATCGTCTACACCTTC.